This T cell receptor (beta chain) stems from a study of blood T cell repertoires in COVID-19. As for the study in general: T cells, B-cell-depleted T cells, or PBMCs provided the cDNA or gDNA that served as material.

CDR1 and CDR2 from the germline V gene are SNHLY and FYNNEI. CDR3 length: 14 residues. V was clipped by 8 bases and J by 5 bases; unmatched bases: 8. The method was immunoSEQ multiplex PCR; TCRdb's version includes in-frame clones alone and lacks a portion of them. The table has approximately 110,000 clones, over 75% seen once; the top ten hold 20% to 25%. The chain combines TRBV2 with TRBJ1-5; the match to TRBD1 covers 8 bases. The clonotype comes from a man in his 70s with active or convalescent COVID-19. The sequencing sample was made of peripheral blood. CDR3 protein: CASSIDRGDQPQHF. CDR3 nucleotide sequence: TGTGCCAGCTCTATAGACAGGGGCGATCAGCCCCAGCATTTT.